This T cell receptor beta chain derives from a study of regulatory T cells in long-lasting Graves disease. This clonotype was detected only a few times. With iRepertoire HTBI primers and Arm-PCR of CDR3 regions, TCR beta libraries were built. TCRdb re-analysed the multiplex PCR reads in MiXCR, keeping a single row per CDR3 protein. The sample holds 400,000 or so distinct CDR3 sequences, less than 25% seen once. Per germline, CDR1 DFQATT and CDR2 SNEGSKA (reference sequence). Trimming cost V 5 bases and J 4 bases; bases outside gene matches: 7. The CDR3 spans 15 residues. The time point was: persistent/refractory GD, antithyroid drugs over 5 years with positive TRAb. After RNA was extracted from PBMCs, the TCR library was made from it.

The chain has TRBV20-1 and TRBJ1-6; 8 nucleotides match TRBD1. This TCR was sampled from a female donor with Graves disease. The source material was peripheral blood mononuclear cells (PBMCs), sampled when the disease was refractory, from a patient treated with antithyroid drugs. CDR3 nucleotides: TGCAGTGCTCCCGGACAGGGCCCATATAATTCACCCCTCCACTTT. It specifies CSAPGQGPYNSPLHF.